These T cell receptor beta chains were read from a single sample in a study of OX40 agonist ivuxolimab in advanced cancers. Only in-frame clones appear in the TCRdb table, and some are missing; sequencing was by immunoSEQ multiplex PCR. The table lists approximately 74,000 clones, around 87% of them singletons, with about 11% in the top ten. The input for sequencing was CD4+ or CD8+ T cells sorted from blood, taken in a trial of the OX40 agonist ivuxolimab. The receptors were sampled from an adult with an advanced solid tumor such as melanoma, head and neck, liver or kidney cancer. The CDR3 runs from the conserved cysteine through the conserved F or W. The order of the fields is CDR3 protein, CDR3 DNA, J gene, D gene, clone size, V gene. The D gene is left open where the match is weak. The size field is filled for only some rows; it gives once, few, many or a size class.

CDR3 protein: CASSQGETYNEQFF; CDR3 DNA: TGTGCCAGCAGCCAAGGGGAGACATACAATGAGCAGTTCTTC; J gene: TRBJ2-1; D gene: .; clone size: .; V gene: TRBV7-2
CDR3 protein: CASSRTGGGVGYTF; CDR3 DNA: TGTGCCAGCAGCCGAACTGGTGGGGGAGTCGGCTACACCTTC; J gene: TRBJ1-2; D gene: .; clone size: .; V gene: TRBV11-1
CDR3 protein: CASSYGRRWTF; CDR3 DNA: TGTGCCAGCAGTTACGGGAGGCGCTGGACCTTC; J gene: TRBJ1-2; D gene: .; clone size: .; V gene: TRBV6-5
CDR3 protein: CASSLGLGWGTGSTGELFF; CDR3 DNA: TGTGCCAGCAGCTTGGGTCTCGGGTGGGGGACAGGGAGCACCGGGGAGCTGTTTTTT; J gene: TRBJ2-2; D gene: TRBD1; clone size: .; V gene: TRBV7-9
CDR3 protein: CASSSRTSGNYEQYF; CDR3 DNA: TGTGCCAGCAGCTCCCGGACTAGCGGAAACTACGAGCAGTACTTC; J gene: TRBJ2-7; D gene: TRBD2; clone size: .; V gene: TRBV6-5
CDR3 protein: CASSFPLSRENFASVNQPQHF; CDR3 DNA: TGTGCCAGCAGTTTCCCCCTCAGTAGGGAGAATTTCGCCTCAGTCAATCAGCCCCAGCATTTT; J gene: TRBJ1-5; D gene: .; clone size: .; V gene: TRBV28
CDR3 protein: CASSLLGAGGVYAFF; CDR3 DNA: TGTGCCAGCAGCTTACTCGGGGCAGGGGGCGTGTATGCTTTCTTT; J gene: TRBJ1-1; D gene: TRBD1; clone size: .; V gene: TRBV7-6
CDR3 protein: CAISDPSSPTDTQYF; CDR3 DNA: TGTGCCATCAGTGACCCGTCCTCCCCCACAGATACGCAGTATTTT; J gene: TRBJ2-3; D gene: .; clone size: .; V gene: TRBV10-3
CDR3 protein: CASSQEGGRGWGGGDQPQHF; CDR3 DNA: TGCGCCAGCAGCCAAGAGGGGGGCAGGGGGTGGGGTGGTGGTGATCAGCCCCAGCATTTT; J gene: TRBJ1-5; D gene: TRBD1; clone size: few; V gene: TRBV4-1
CDR3 protein: CASSGGARATYEQYF; CDR3 DNA: TGTGCCAGCAGCGGGGGGGCCAGGGCGACCTACGAGCAGTACTTC; J gene: TRBJ2-7; D gene: .; clone size: .; V gene: TRBV5-6
CDR3 protein: CASSPGDLTDTQYF; CDR3 DNA: TGTGCCAGCAGCCCAGGGGATCTGACAGATACGCAGTATTTT; J gene: TRBJ2-3; D gene: .; clone size: few; V gene: TRBV9
CDR3 protein: CASSVGDGAGANVLTF; CDR3 DNA: TGTGCCAGCAGCGTAGGTGACGGGGCTGGGGCCAACGTCCTGACTTTC; J gene: TRBJ2-6; D gene: .; clone size: .; V gene: TRBV9
CDR3 protein: CASSLAGSTGELFF; CDR3 DNA: TGTGCCAGCAGCTTAGCTGGGAGCACCGGGGAGCTGTTTTTT; J gene: TRBJ2-2; D gene: .; clone size: .; V gene: TRBV7-9
CDR3 protein: CASSVVQGNYGYTF; CDR3 DNA: TGTGCCAGCAGCGTCGTACAGGGGAACTATGGCTACACCTTC; J gene: TRBJ1-2; D gene: TRBD1; clone size: .; V gene: TRBV7-2
CDR3 protein: CASKDRDYGYTF; CDR3 DNA: TGTGCCAGTAAGGACAGGGACTATGGCTACACCTTC; J gene: TRBJ1-2; D gene: TRBD1; clone size: .; V gene: TRBV19
CDR3 protein: CASSFDEQFF; CDR3 DNA: TGTGCCAGCAGCTTCGATGAGCAGTTCTTC; J gene: TRBJ2-1; D gene: .; clone size: .; V gene: TRBV7-8
CDR3 protein: CASSLMLVPGTDTQYF; CDR3 DNA: TGTGCCAGCAGCTTAATGCTAGTGCCGGGCACAGATACGCAGTATTTT; J gene: TRBJ2-3; D gene: .; clone size: once; V gene: TRBV7-2
CDR3 protein: CASSWTSGYSTDTQYF; CDR3 DNA: TGCGCCAGCAGCTGGACTAGCGGGTATAGCACAGATACGCAGTATTTT; J gene: TRBJ2-3; D gene: TRBD2; clone size: .; V gene: TRBV5-1
CDR3 protein: CASSLDRGHTIYF; CDR3 DNA: TGTGCCAGCAGCTTGGACAGGGGACACACCATATATTTT; J gene: TRBJ1-3; D gene: TRBD1; clone size: .; V gene: TRBV7-8
CDR3 protein: CASSPSSGSSYEQYF; CDR3 DNA: TGTGCCAGCAGCCCATCTAGCGGGTCCTCCTACGAGCAGTACTTC; J gene: TRBJ2-7; D gene: TRBD2; clone size: .; V gene: TRBV5-4
CDR3 protein: CASTDQETQYF; CDR3 DNA: TGTGCCAGCACGGACCAAGAGACCCAGTACTTC; J gene: TRBJ2-5; D gene: .; clone size: .; V gene: TRBV11-1
CDR3 protein: CASSDRTSDNYEQYF; CDR3 DNA: TGTGCCAGCAGTGACCGGACTAGCGATAACTACGAGCAGTACTTC; J gene: TRBJ2-7; D gene: TRBD2; clone size: .; V gene: TRBV25-1
CDR3 protein: CATSSNYGYTF; CDR3 DNA: TGTGCCACCAGCTCTAACTATGGCTACACCTTC; J gene: TRBJ1-2; D gene: .; clone size: .; V gene: TRBV15
CDR3 protein: CASGTQGPYEQYF; CDR3 DNA: TGTGCCAGCGGTACCCAGGGTCCCTACGAGCAGTACTTC; J gene: TRBJ2-7; D gene: .; clone size: .; V gene: TRBV25-1
CDR3 protein: CASSSWTSGSYEQYF; CDR3 DNA: TGTGCCAGCAGTTCCTGGACTAGCGGGAGCTACGAGCAGTACTTC; J gene: TRBJ2-7; D gene: TRBD2; clone size: .; V gene: TRBV28
CDR3 protein: CASSLRLAGTYNEQFF; CDR3 DNA: TGTGCCAGCAGCTTACGGCTAGCGGGCACTTACAATGAGCAGTTCTTC; J gene: TRBJ2-1; D gene: TRBD2; clone size: .; V gene: TRBV7-6
CDR3 protein: CASSSRARSSYNEQFF; CDR3 DNA: TGTGCCAGCAGCTCCCGAGCGCGAAGCTCCTACAATGAGCAGTTCTTC; J gene: TRBJ2-1; D gene: .; clone size: .; V gene: TRBV11-3
CDR3 protein: CASSLGQGYIGAKNIQYF; CDR3 DNA: TGTGCCAGCAGTTTAGGACAGGGATATATTGGGGCCAAAAACATTCAGTACTTC; J gene: TRBJ2-4; D gene: .; clone size: large; V gene: TRBV21-1
CDR3 protein: CASSTDRGGTYLGEQYF; CDR3 DNA: TGTGCCAGCAGCACAGACAGGGGAGGGACCTACCTGGGGGAGCAGTACTTC; J gene: TRBJ2-7; D gene: .; clone size: .; V gene: TRBV21-1
CDR3 protein: CASSVGPGGSSRTGELFF; CDR3 DNA: TGTGCCAGCAGCGTAGGTCCAGGGGGCTCCTCGAGGACCGGGGAGCTGTTTTTT; J gene: TRBJ2-2; D gene: TRBD1; clone size: .; V gene: TRBV9
CDR3 protein: CASSAQGAAKNIQYF; CDR3 DNA: TGTGCCAGCAGTGCTCAGGGTGCGGCCAAAAACATTCAGTACTTC; J gene: TRBJ2-4; D gene: .; clone size: .; V gene: TRBV6-1
CDR3 protein: CASSPLGTADPKGQFF; CDR3 DNA: TGTGCCAGCAGCCCCCTCGGGACAGCCGATCCTAAAGGGCAGTTCTTC; J gene: TRBJ2-1; D gene: TRBD1; clone size: .; V gene: TRBV7-3
CDR3 protein: CASSYTSGREGTQYF; CDR3 DNA: TGTGCCAGCAGCTATACTAGCGGGAGGGAGGGAACGCAGTATTTT; J gene: TRBJ2-3; D gene: TRBD2; clone size: .; V gene: TRBV7-3
CDR3 protein: CASRPGQSTGNTIYF; CDR3 DNA: TGTGCCAGTAGACCGGGACAGAGCACTGGAAACACCATATATTTT; J gene: TRBJ1-3; D gene: TRBD1; clone size: .; V gene: TRBV19
CDR3 protein: CASSIGQGREQFF; CDR3 DNA: TGTGCCAGCAGTATCGGACAGGGTAGGGAGCAGTTCTTC; J gene: TRBJ2-1; D gene: TRBD1; clone size: few; V gene: TRBV28
CDR3 protein: CASSPSPGTRGGYEQFF; CDR3 DNA: TGTGCCAGCAGCCCGTCTCCCGGGACTAGGGGGGGGTATGAGCAGTTCTTC; J gene: TRBJ2-1; D gene: TRBD2; clone size: .; V gene: TRBV6-4